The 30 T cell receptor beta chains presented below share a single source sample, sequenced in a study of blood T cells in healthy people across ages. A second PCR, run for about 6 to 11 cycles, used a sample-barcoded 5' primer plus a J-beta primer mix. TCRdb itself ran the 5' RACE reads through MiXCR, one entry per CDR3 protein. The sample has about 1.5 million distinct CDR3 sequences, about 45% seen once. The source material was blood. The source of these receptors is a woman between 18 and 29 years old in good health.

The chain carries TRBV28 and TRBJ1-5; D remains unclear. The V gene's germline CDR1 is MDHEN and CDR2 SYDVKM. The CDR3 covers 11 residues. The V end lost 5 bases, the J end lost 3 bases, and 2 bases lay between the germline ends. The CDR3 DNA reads TGTGCCAGCAGTATCAATCAGCCCCAGCATTTT. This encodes CASSINQPQHF.

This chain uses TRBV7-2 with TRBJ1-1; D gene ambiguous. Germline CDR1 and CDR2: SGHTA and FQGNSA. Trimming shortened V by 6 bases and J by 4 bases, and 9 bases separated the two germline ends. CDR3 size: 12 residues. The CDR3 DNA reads TGTGCCAGCAGGCCTGCCTTCACTGAAGCTTTCTTT. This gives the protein CASRPAFTEAFF. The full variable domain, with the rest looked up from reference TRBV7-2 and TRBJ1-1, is GAGVSQSPSNKVTEKGKDVELRCDPISGHTALYWYRQSLGQGLEFLIYFQGNSAPDKSGLPSDRFSAERTGGSVSTLTIQRTQQEDSAVYLCASRPAFTEAFFGQGTRLTVV.

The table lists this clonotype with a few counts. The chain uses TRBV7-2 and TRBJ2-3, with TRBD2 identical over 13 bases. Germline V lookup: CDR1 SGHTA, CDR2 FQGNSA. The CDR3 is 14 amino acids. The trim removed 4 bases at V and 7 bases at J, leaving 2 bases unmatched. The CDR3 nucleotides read TGTGCCAGCAGCTGGGGACTAGCGGGATATACGCAGTATTTT. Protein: CASSWGLAGYTQYF.

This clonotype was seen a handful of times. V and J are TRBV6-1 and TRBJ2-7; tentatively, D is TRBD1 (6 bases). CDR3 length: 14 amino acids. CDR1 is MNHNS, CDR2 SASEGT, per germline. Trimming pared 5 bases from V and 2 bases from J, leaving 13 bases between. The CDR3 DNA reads TGTGCCAGCAGTATGAGGACAGTAACCTACGAGCAGTACTTC. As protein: CASSMRTVTYEQYF.

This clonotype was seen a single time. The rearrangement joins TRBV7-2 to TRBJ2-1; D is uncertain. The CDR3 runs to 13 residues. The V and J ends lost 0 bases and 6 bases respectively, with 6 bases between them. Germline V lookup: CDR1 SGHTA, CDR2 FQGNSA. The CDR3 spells CASSLATFNEQFF. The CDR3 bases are TGTGCCAGCAGCTTAGCGACTTTCAATGAGCAGTTCTTC.

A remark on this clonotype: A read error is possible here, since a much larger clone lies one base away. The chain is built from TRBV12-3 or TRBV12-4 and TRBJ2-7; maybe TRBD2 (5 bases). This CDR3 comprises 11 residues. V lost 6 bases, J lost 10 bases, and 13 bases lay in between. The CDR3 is CASRTGSAQYF. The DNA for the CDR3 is TGTGCCAGCAGAACGGGATCGGCTCAGTACTTC.

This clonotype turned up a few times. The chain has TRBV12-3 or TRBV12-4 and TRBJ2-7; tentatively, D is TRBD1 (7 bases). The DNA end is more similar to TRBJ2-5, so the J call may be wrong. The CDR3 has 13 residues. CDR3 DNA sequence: TGTGCCAGCAGTTTAGCTCAGGGGGGGACCCAGTACTTC. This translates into CASSLAQGGTQYF.

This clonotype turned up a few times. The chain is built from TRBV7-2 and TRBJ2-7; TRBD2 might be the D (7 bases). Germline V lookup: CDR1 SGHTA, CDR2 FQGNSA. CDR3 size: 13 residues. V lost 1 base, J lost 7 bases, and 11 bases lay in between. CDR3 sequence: CASSLERGGEQYF. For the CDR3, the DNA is TGTGCCAGCAGCTTAGAAAGGGGGGGAGAGCAGTACTTC.

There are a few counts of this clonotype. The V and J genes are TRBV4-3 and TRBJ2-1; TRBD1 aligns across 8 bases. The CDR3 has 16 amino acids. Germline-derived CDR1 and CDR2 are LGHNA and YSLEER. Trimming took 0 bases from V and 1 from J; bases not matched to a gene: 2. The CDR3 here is CASSQDGTGSYNEQFF. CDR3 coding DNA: TGCGCCAGCAGCCAAGATGGGACAGGTTCCTACAATGAGCAGTTCTTC.

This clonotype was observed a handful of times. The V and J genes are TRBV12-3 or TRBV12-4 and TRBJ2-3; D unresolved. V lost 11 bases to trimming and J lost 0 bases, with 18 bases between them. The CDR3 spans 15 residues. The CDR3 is CASASPDTSTDTQYF. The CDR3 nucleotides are TGTGCCTCAGCCAGCCCCGACACTAGCACAGATACGCAGTATTTT.

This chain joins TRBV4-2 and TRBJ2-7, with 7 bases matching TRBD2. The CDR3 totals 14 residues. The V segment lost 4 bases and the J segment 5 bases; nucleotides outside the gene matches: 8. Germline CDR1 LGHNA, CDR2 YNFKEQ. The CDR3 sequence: CASSPSTSFHEQYF. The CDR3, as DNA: TGTGCCAGCAGCCCCTCGACTAGCTTCCACGAGCAGTACTTC.

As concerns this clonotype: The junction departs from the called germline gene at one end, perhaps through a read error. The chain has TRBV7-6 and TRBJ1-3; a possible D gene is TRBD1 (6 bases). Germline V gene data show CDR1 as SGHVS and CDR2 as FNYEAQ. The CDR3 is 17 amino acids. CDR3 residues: CASSLNPLTGSGNTIYF. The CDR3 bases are TGTGCCAGCAGCTTAAATCCCTTGACAGGCTCTGGAAACACCATATATTTC.

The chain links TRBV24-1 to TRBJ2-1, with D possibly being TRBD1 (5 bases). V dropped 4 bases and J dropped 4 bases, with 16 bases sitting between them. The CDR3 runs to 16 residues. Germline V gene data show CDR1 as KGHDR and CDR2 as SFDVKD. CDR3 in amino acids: CATSDRRLRDYNEQFF. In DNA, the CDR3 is TGTGCCACCAGTGACCGCAGACTCAGGGATTACAATGAGCAGTTCTTC.

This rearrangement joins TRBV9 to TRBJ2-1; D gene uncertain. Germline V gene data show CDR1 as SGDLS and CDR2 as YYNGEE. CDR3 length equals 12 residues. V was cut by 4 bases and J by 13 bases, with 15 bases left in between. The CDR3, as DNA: TGTGCCAGCAGCTCCCGGCTAGGGAATCAGTTCTTC. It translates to CASSSRLGNQFF.

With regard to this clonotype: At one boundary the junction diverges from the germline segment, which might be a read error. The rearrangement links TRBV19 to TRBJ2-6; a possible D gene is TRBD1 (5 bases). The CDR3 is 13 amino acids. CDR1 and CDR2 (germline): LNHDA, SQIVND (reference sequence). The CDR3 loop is CASTVSGANVLTF. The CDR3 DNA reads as TGTGCCAGTACCGTCTCTGGGGCCAACGTTCTGACTTTC. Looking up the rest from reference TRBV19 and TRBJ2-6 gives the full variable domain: DGGITQSPKYLFRKEGQNVTLSCEQNLNHDAMYWYRQDPGQGLRLIYYSQIVNDFQKGDIAEGYSVSREKKESFPLTVTSAQKNPTAFYLCASTVSGANVLTFGAGSRLTVL.

CDR3 loop: CASSLLDGGTEAFF. For the CDR3, the DNA is TGTGCCAGCAGCTTGTTAGATGGGGGGACTGAAGCTTTCTTT. The V call is TRBV7-9, the J call TRBJ1-1, with a tentative D call TRBD1 (5 bases). Per the germline V gene, CDR1 is SEHNR and CDR2 is FQNEAQ (reference sequence). The CDR3 totals 14 residues. V lost 3 bases and J 5 bases, leaving 13 bases between the germline ends.

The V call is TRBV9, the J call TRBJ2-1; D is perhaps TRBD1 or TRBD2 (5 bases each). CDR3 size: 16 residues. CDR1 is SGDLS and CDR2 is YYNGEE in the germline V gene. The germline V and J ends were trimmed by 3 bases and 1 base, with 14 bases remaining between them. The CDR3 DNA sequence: TGTGCCAGCAGCGCAGCCTCGGGACCGTCCTACAATGAGCAGTTCTTC. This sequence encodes CASSAASGPSYNEQFF.

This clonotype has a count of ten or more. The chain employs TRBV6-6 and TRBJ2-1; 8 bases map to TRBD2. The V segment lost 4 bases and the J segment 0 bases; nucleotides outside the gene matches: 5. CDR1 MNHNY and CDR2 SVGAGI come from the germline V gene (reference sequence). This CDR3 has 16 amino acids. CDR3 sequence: CASSSPLAGSYNEQFF. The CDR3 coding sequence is TGTGCCAGCAGTTCCCCTCTAGCGGGCTCCTACAATGAGCAGTTCTTC.

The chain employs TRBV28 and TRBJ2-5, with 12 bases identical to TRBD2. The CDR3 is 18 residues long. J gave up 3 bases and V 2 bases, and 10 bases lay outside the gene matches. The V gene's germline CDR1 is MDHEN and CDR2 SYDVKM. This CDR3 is CASSLAGLAGFGKETQYF. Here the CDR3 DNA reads TGTGCCAGCAGTTTAGCGGGACTAGCGGGTTTCGGCAAAGAGACCCAGTACTTC.

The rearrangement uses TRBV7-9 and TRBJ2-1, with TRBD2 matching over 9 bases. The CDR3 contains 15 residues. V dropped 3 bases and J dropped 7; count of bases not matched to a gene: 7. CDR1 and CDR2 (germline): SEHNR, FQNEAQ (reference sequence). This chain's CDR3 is CASSFPGGGVNEQFF. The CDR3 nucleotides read TGTGCCAGCAGCTTCCCGGGCGGGGGGGTTAATGAGCAGTTCTTC.

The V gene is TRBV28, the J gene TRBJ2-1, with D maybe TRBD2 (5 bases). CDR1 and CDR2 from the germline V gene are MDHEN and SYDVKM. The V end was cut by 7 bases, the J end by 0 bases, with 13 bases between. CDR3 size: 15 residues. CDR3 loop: CASTGVRGSYNEQFF. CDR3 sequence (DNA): TGTGCCAGCACTGGGGTTCGGGGCTCCTACAATGAGCAGTTCTTC. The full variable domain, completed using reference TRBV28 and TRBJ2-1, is DVKVTQSSRYLVKRTGEKVFLECVQDMDHENMFWYRQDPGLGLRLIYFSYDVKMKEKGDIPEGYSVSREKKERFSLILESASTNQTSMYLCASTGVRGSYNEQFFGPGTRLTVL.

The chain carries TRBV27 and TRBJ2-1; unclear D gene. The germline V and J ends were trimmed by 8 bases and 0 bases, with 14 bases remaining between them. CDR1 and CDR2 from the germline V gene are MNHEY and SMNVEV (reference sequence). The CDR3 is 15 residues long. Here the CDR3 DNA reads TGTGCCAGCGCCTCGTCACCAAGCTCCTACAATGAGCAGTTCTTC. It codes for CASASSPSSYNEQFF.

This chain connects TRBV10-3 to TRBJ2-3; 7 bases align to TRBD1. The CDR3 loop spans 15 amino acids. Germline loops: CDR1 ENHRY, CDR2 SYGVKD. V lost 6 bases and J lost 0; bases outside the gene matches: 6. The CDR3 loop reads CAIRSRQGSTDTQYF. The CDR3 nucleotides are TGTGCCATCAGATCCCGACAGGGAAGCACAGATACGCAGTATTTT.

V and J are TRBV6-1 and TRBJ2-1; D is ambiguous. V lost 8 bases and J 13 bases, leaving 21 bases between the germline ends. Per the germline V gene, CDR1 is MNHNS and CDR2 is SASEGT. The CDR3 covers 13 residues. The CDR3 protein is CASVLGWRETQFF. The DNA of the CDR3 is TGTGCCAGCGTGTTGGGGTGGCGAGAGACCCAGTTCTTC.

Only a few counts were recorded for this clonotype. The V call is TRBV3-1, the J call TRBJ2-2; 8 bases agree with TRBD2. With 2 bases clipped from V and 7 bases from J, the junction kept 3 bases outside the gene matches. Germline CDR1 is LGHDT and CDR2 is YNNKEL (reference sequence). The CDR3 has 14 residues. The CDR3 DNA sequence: TGTGCCAGCAGCCAAAGCGGGAGTATCGGGGAGCTGTTTTTT. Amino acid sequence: CASSQSGSIGELFF.

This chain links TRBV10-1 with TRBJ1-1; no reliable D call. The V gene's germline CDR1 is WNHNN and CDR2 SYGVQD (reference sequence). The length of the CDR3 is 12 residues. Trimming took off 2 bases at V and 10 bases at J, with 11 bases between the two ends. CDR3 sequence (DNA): TGCGCCAGCAGTGAGCCCGGGTTAGGAGCTTTCTTT. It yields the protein CASSEPGLGAFF.

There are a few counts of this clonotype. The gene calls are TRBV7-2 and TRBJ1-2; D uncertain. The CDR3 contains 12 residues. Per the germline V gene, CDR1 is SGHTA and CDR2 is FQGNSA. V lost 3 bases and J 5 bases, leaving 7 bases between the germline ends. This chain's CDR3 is CASSFQEYGYTF. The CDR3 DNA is TGTGCCAGCAGCTTTCAGGAGTATGGCTACACCTTC.

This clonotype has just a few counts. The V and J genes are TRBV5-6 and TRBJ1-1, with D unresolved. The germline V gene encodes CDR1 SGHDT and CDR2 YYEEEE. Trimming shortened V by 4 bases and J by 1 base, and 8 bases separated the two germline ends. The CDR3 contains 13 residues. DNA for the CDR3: TGTGCCAGCAGCAACCAAGGGAACACTGAAGCTTTCTTT. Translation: CASSNQGNTEAFF.

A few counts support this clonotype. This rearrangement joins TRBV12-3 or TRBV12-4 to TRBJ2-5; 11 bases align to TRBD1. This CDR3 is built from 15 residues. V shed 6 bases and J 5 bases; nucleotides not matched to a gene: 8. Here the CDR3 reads CASSTRTGGWETQYF. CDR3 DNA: TGTGCCAGCAGCACTAGGACAGGGGGCTGGGAGACCCAGTACTTC.

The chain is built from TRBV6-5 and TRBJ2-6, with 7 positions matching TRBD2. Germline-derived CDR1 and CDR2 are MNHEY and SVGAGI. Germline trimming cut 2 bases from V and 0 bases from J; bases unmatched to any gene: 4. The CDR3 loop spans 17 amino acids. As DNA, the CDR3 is TGTGCCAGCAGTTACCGCGCGGGGGACTCTGGGGCCAACGTCCTGACTTTC. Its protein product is CASSYRAGDSGANVLTF.